The next 5 T cell receptor beta chains were all read from a single sample in a study of blood T cell repertoires in COVID-19. Sequencing used immunoSEQ multiplex PCR; TCRdb keeps in-frame clones, though not all of them. Among under 350,000 clones listed, around nine tenths were seen once. Sequencing input: peripheral blood. The source of these receptors is a man between 65 and 80 years old with acute or convalescent COVID-19.

The chain combines TRBV18 with TRBJ1-3, with 7 bases lining up with TRBD1. With 1 base clipped from V and 3 bases from J, the junction kept 3 bases outside the gene matches. The germline V gene has CDR1 KGHSH and CDR2 LQKENI. The CDR3 contains 15 residues. CDR3 sequence reads: CASSPQGAGGNTIYF. The CDR3 DNA sequence: TGTGCCAGCTCACCACAGGGGGCCGGTGGAAACACCATATATTTT. The complete variable domain, with remaining parts taken from reference TRBV18 and TRBJ1-3, reads NAGVMQNPRHLVRRRGQEARLRCSPMKGHSHVYWYRQLPEEGLKFMVYLQKENIIDESGMPKERFSAEFPKEGPSILRIQQVVRGDSAAYFCASSPQGAGGNTIYFGEGSWLTVV.

The V call is TRBV29-1, the J call TRBJ1-2; D may be TRBD1 (5 bases). The CDR3 consists of 15 residues. Germline V lookup: CDR1 SQVTM, CDR2 ANQGSEA. V lost 0 bases and J lost 9, with 20 bases in between. The CDR3 loop reads CSVEDASGTGGRYTF. CDR3 DNA: TGCAGCGTTGAAGACGCTTCCGGGACGGGAGGTCGCTACACCTTC.

The chain links TRBV5-4 to TRBJ2-5; D unresolved. The CDR3 has 15 residues. Trimming stripped 1 base from V and 3 bases from J, with 13 bases between. In germline, CDR1 is SGHNT, CDR2 YYREEE (reference sequence). CDR3 region: CASSLSASREETQYF. CDR3 DNA sequence: TGTGCCAGCAGCTTGAGTGCCTCACGGGAAGAGACCCAGTACTTC.

The chain uses TRBV5-4 and TRBJ1-5; D perhaps matches TRBD1 (5 bases). The CDR3 totals 14 residues. V lost 4 bases and J lost 4, with 12 bases in between. CDR1 is SGHNT and CDR2 is YYREEE in the germline V gene (reference sequence). Here the CDR3 reads CASSDGGRNQPQHF. CDR3 sequence (DNA): TGTGCCAGCAGCGACGGGGGGAGGAATCAGCCCCAGCATTTT.

This chain joins TRBV3-1 (or the pseudogene TRBV3-2) and TRBJ2-3; 11 bases agree with TRBD2. Unmatched junction bases numbered 6, after V lost 3 bases and J lost 4 bases. The CDR3 extends over 16 amino acids. From germline, CDR1 is LGHDT and CDR2 YNNKEL (reference sequence). CDR3 sequence reads: CASSHLSGGAADTQYF. The CDR3 bases are TGTGCCAGCAGCCATCTTAGCGGGGGGGCAGCAGATACGCAGTATTTT.